The source of this T cell receptor (beta chain) is a study of regulatory T cells in long-lasting Graves disease listed by TCRdb under 2021. For context, the study as a whole: Newly diagnosed Graves' disease patients had taken antithyroid drugs for less than 3 months. Peripheral blood TCR sequencing and RNA sequencing compared persistent Graves' disease patients with newly diagnosed Graves' disease patients. The study took place in China and was registered as a clinical trial. A total of around 35 samples were covered by TCR sequencing, comprising roughly 13 persistent and around 20 newly diagnosed Graves' disease patients.

Preparation of the library involved multiplex PCR. TCRdb lists the instrument as Illumina HiSeq 4000. CDR3 regions were amplified by Arm-PCR with iRepertoire HTBI primers to construct TCR beta libraries. PCR products were gel purified before sequencing. In the paper's pipeline: Gene usage analysis of CDR3 amino acid clonotypes relied on the 55 to 80 TRBV and 14 TRBJ segments identified across samples. COPE and FqMerger were used to merge filtered high-quality paired reads into contigs. BLAST was used to align contigs to IMGT TRBV, TRBD and TRBJ reference genes, with CDR3 defined following IMGT. Clonotypes above 0.1% frequency were classified as highly expanded clones. Shannon entropy was used to measure repertoire diversity, and the Gini coefficient was used to measure V-J evenness. Clonotypes shared by more than one individual were considered public. The public sequencing data were trimmed at Q25 with fastp and processed into clonotypes with MiXCR by TCRdb, which kept only in-frame beta chains. Every entry covers one CDR3 protein and lists the most common genes and DNA from its rows. It is TCRdb's table, rather than the study itself, that gives the V and J calls and clone size. This sample is represented by under 800,000 distinct CDR3 sequences; roughly 15% of them were singletons. In total, the top ten clones hold 18% of the sample.

At least ten counts were recorded for this clonotype. Its antigen is not yet known. No base quality information exists; no much larger clone differs at one position. From the germline V gene (reference sequence), CDR1 is MNHEY and CDR2 is SMNVEV. The CDR3 measures 14 amino acids from cysteine to phenylalanine. Solely the CDR3 DNA is kept, with 42 bases framed from the first base. Trimmed from V: 5 bases; trimmed from J: 1 base; junction bases lacking a gene match: 4. Here is what the overall study found, with its caveats: Patients with persistent disease shared more public clonotypes (around 2,500) than newly diagnosed patients did (about 1,000). Only the TCR beta chain was sequenced and analyzed. The authors acknowledged the small sample size as a limitation that may reduce accuracy. Preferential use of TRBV28, TRBJ1-2 and TRBJ2-5 was observed in persistent disease, whereas TRBV20-1 and TRBJ2-1 were favored in newly diagnosed disease. Only peripheral blood was studied, because thyroid tissue, the primary lesion, was inaccessible. Persistent Graves' disease patients showed lower TCR Shannon entropy and fewer highly expanded clones than newly diagnosed patients, suggesting clonal expansion.

The meaning of the sample's time point label: newly diagnosed GD, antithyroid drugs for less than 3 months. For both TCR sequencing and RNA sequencing, RNA was extracted from PBMCs in TRIzol. Graves' disease was diagnosed according to American Thyroid Association guidelines. The patients came from an endocrinology department in Xi'an, China. Each patient gave about 8.1 milliliters of peripheral blood, collected in an EDTA anticoagulant tube. Ficoll Paque Plus density gradient separation was used to isolate PBMCs, and no further T cell sorting was performed. An Agilent 2100 Bioanalyzer and agarose gel were used to check RNA quality, while a NanoDrop 2000 measured RNA concentration. These same records also appear under a second study, on T cells in Graves' hyperthyroidism and ophthalmopathy. As that second study puts it: Graves' hyperthyroidism was defined as stable when no progression to ophthalmopathy occurred over 18 months of follow-up. Hyperthyroidism patients were newly diagnosed, with disease duration under 2 months, and aged 18 to 65 years. Patients with uncontrolled infections, other autoimmune diseases, pregnancy or lactation were excluded. Diagnoses were based on clinical symptoms, serum thyroxine and TRAb, thyroid ultrasound and orbital computed tomography. The TCR CDR3 was subjected to a first round of RT-PCR using the HTBI primer set and the Qiagen OneStep RT-PCR kit. Most expanded thyroid clonotypes (frequency above 0.001) were also detected in blood, suggesting blood repertoires may reflect thyroid immune responses. Ophthalmopathy was separated from stable hyperthyroidism by a 13 V-J signature model, with approximately 86% sensitivity and about 81% specificity obtained in cross-validation and 80%/75% obtained in testing. In validation, the model predicted progression to ophthalmopathy with over 60% sensitivity and approximately 78% specificity, a median of roughly seven months before onset. To identify TCR V-J signatures that set the groups apart, the researchers used a discovery cohort of 100 patients, made up of 40 to 45 with Graves' ophthalmopathy and 55 to 65 with stable Graves' hyperthyroidism. Prospective prediction of ophthalmopathy was tested in an independent validation cohort consisting of 18 hyperthyroidism patients and more than 15 patients who later progressed to ophthalmopathy. The approximately 97 discovery patients were randomly divided into training and test sets at a 7:3 ratio. The study also compared thyroid tissue and blood T-cell repertoires from a handful of Graves' hyperthyroidism patients. Following sampling, methimazole starting at 30 mg daily was given to hyperthyroidism patients, and high-dose intravenous methylprednisolone was given to ophthalmopathy patients. A second multiplex PCR round built the libraries, followed by size selection and purification. Libraries were sequenced paired-end with 100 bp reads on an Illumina HiSeq2000. SOAPnuke was used to process the raw data, removing reads that contained adapters or uncalled bases, had a mean Phred below 15, or lacked an exact match to the constant primer or identifier. COPE v1.2.5 was used to merge high-quality paired reads, and clonotypes were defined as unique nucleotide sequences. Clonotypes were aligned to IMGT TRBV, TRBD and TRBJ reference segments using MiTCR v1.1. The analysis included only V-J combinations with a frequency above 0.0001, which together covered more than 98% of the repertoires. The TCS score was defined as the ratio of F50 (clonal expansion) to E x V (chaos), calculated using BLOSUM62-based TCRdist between CDR3 peptides within each V-J. Welch's t-statistics and random forest reduced approximately 520 V-J features to some 14, which were used in a naive Bayes classifier (R e1071). Sample size was not statistically predetermined, and investigators were not blinded to group allocation. According to the paper, TCR Vbeta CDR3 sequencing was carried out on 135 peripheral blood samples, which came from fewer than 50 ophthalmopathy, 80 or so hyperthyroidism and approximately 17 progressor patients.

The sample consisted of peripheral blood mononuclear cells (PBMCs), taken at new diagnosis, from a patient treated with antithyroid drugs. This chain is built from TRBV27 and TRBJ2-5; the junction holds 7 bases that match TRBD1. The source of this sequence is a woman aged 25 to 45 with Graves disease. Donor details come from another sample of the same person, matched by shared clones. The CDR3 amino acid sequence is: CASSKDRTQETQYF. The DNA is TGTGCCAGCAGTAAGGACAGGACCCAAGAGACCCAGTACTTC.